There are a few counts of the clone carrying this T cell receptor beta chain. The antigen remains undetermined. The V and J ends lost 3 bases and 6 bases respectively, with 12 bases between them. Germline CDR1 is SEHNR and CDR2 is FQNEAQ (reference sequence). The CDR3 runs 13 residues. The data were taken from a study of cytomegalovirus exposure and HLA in healthy donors. Findings of the study overall: For most TCR sequences rarity was the rule, although some public TCRs occurred in many donors. According to a subsequent analysis, TCR clusters from the first cohort were inclined to appear together in the roughly 120 validation repertoires. Using the classifier, cytomegalovirus status was reportedly diagnosed with high specificity and sensitivity.

Sequencing used immunoSEQ multiplex PCR; TCRdb keeps in-frame clones, though not all of them. The sample lists about 200,000 clones, roughly 83% occurring once. The chain has TRBV7-9 and TRBJ2-7; D may be TRBD2 (6 bases). The source material was PBMCs. This TCR derives from a woman younger than 35 in good health and CMV-seronegative. Here the CDR3 DNA reads TGTGCCAGCAGCTTGGAGGGTCTGGGCGAGCAGTACTTC. This gives the protein CASSLEGLGEQYF.